Following are 5 T cell receptor beta chains from one sample sequenced in a study of shared clonotypes between healthy human individuals. Libraries were prepared by immunoSEQ multiplex PCR; TCRdb keeps only in-frame clonotypes and omits some of them. The table lists roughly 720,000 clones, around 91% of them singletons. Material for sequencing was memory CD8+ T cells from PBMCs. Subset meaning: CD45RO+ cells pooled with CCR7-negative TemRA cells. The receptor set was obtained from a young man in good health. Some clones in this sample may be carry-over from other donors' samples.

The chain carries TRBV7-8 and TRBJ2-1; 10 nucleotides match TRBD2. Germline V CDR1 and CDR2: SGHVS, FQNEAQ. V was clipped by 5 bases and J by 8 bases; unmatched bases: 21. The CDR3 consists of 19 residues. In DNA, the CDR3 is TGTGCCAGCAGCCCGGGCCTAGCGGGAGTCCACCACCCATGGGATGAGCAGTTCTTC. Its translation: CASSPGLAGVHHPWDEQFF. Filled out from reference TRBV7-8 and TRBJ2-1, the complete variable domain reads GAGVSQSPRYKVAKRGQDVALRCDPISGHVSLFWYQQALGQGPEFLTYFQNEAQLDKSGLPSDRFFAERPEGSVSTLKIQRTQQEDSAVYLCASSPGLAGVHHPWDEQFFGPGTRLTVL.

The chain carries TRBV7-9 and TRBJ2-7; 10 bases map to TRBD1. Germline CDR1 SEHNR, CDR2 FQNEAQ (reference sequence). This CDR3 spans 15 amino acids. V shed 5 bases, J shed 5 bases, and the junction held 9 bases outside the gene matches. The CDR3 DNA reads as TGTGCCAGCAGCGCCCCCGGGACAGGGGTAAACGAGCAGTACTTC. This gives the protein CASSAPGTGVNEQYF.

CDR3 sequence: CASSLGRGILQFF. The CDR3 nucleotides are TGTGCCAGCAGCTTGGGTAGGGGGATACTGCAGTTCTTC. The chain employs TRBV5-6 and TRBJ2-1, with D perhaps TRBD1 (6 bases). Germline V lookup: CDR1 SGHDT, CDR2 YYEEEE. V dropped 0 bases and J dropped 12 bases, with 13 bases sitting between them. The CDR3 has 13 amino acids. The variable domain in full, with the rest retrieved from reference TRBV5-6 and TRBJ2-1, is DAGVTQSPTHLIKTRGQQVTLRCSPKSGHDTVSWYQQALGQGPQFIFQYYEEEERQRGNFPDRFSGHQFPNYSSELNVNALLLGDSALYLCASSLGRGILQFFGPGTRLTVL.

The chain is built from TRBV6-1 and TRBJ1-5; tentative D call: TRBD1 (5 bases). The V end lost 0 bases, the J end lost 2 bases, and 11 bases lay between the germline ends. The germline gives CDR1 MNHNS, CDR2 SASEGT. The CDR3 consists of 16 residues. The CDR3 region has the DNA TGTGCCAGCAGTGAAGCGCCGGGGGAGGGCAATCAGCCCCAGCATTTT. Encoded protein: CASSEAPGEGNQPQHF.

This chain uses TRBV13 with TRBJ2-7, with 7 nucleotides matching TRBD2. The CDR3 runs to 14 residues. Looked up from germline, CDR1 is PRHDT and CDR2 is FYEKMQ (reference sequence). V shed 4 bases and J 0 bases; nucleotides not matched to a gene: 3. CDR3 residues: CASSWGGGSYEQYF. For the CDR3, the DNA is TGTGCCAGCAGCTGGGGGGGAGGCTCCTACGAGCAGTACTTC.